Sequencing of this TCR beta chain was carried out in a study of CD8 T cells in Susac syndrome. This CDR3 has 13 amino acids. Germline CDR1 is SQVTM and CDR2 is ANQGSEA. With 6 bases removed from V and 6 bases from J, the gap between germline ends came to 16 bases. Controls were age- and sex-matched healthy donors. With random hexamers, reverse transcription was performed on about 0.45 to 1 ug of RNA. TCRdb called the immunoSEQ multiplex PCR reads again in MiXCR, with one record for every CDR3 protein. The sample has approximately 100,000 distinct CDR3 sequences, around 90% seen once. The source of this sequence is a human donor in good health. The material sequenced was CD4+ T cells from PBMCs. This chain connects TRBV29-1 to TRBJ2-3, with D perhaps TRBD2 (6 bases). The CDR3 DNA sequence: TGCAGCGTAGACGCGGCGGGGCCGGATACGCAGTATTTT. This encodes CSVDAAGPDTQYF.